This entry lists 9 T cell receptor beta chains sequenced from one sample in a study of cytomegalovirus exposure and HLA in healthy donors. This PCR relied on a set of 60 Vbeta primers and 13 Jbeta primers. Profiling relied on immunoSEQ multiplex PCR, and the TCRdb table lists in-frame clones only, not all of them. The table records roughly 140,000 clones, approximately 72% of them present only once. Sequenced material: PBMCs. These receptor sequences come from a man aged 18 to 29 in good health and CMV-seronegative.

The chain joins TRBV10-2 to TRBJ1-1; D is perhaps TRBD1 (6 bases). This CDR3 is 15 amino acids long. Trimming stripped 0 bases from V and 4 bases from J, with 12 bases between. In germline, CDR1 is WSHSY, CDR2 SAAADI. The CDR3 region has the DNA TGCGCCAGCAGTGAGTCGAAACAGGGTATCACTGAAGCTTTCTTT. Translating gives CASSESKQGITEAFF.

The gene calls are TRBV28 and TRBJ2-7, with TRBD1 matching 8 bases. The J segment lost 5 bases and the V segment lost 5 bases, leaving 5 bases of the junction unmatched. The CDR3 loop spans 13 amino acids. Germline V gene sequence: CDR1 MDHEN, CDR2 SYDVKM. The DNA of the CDR3 is TGTGCCAGCAGTCATCAGGGGGCGGACGAGCAGTACTTC. The encoded protein is CASSHQGADEQYF. Based on the CDR3 plus reference TRBV28 and TRBJ2-7, the full variable domain is DVKVTQSSRYLVKRTGEKVFLECVQDMDHENMFWYRQDPGLGLRLIYFSYDVKMKEKGDIPEGYSVSREKKERFSLILESASTNQTSMYLCASSHQGADEQYFGPGTRLTVT.

This chain joins TRBV18 and TRBJ2-7, with 12 bases identical to TRBD2. The V gene end was trimmed by 3 bases and the J gene end by 0 bases; junction bases not matched to a gene: 0. The CDR3 runs to 15 residues. The germline CDR1 and CDR2 sequences are KGHSH and LQKENI. CDR3 sequence: CASSPTSGGSYEQYF. The CDR3, as DNA: TGTGCCAGCTCACCGACTAGCGGGGGCTCCTACGAGCAGTACTTC.

This chain connects TRBV19 to TRBJ2-7, with D possibly being TRBD2 (6 bases). The CDR3 has 16 residues. CDR1 is LNHDA, CDR2 SQIVND, per germline (reference sequence). V was cut by 5 bases and J by 0 bases, with 17 bases left in between. This CDR3 reads CASSGGDSITSYEQYF. CDR3 nucleotide sequence: TGTGCCAGTAGTGGAGGGGACTCCATCACCTCCTACGAGCAGTACTTC.

J is TRBJ2-3 and V is TRBV6-5; 13 bases line up with TRBD2. The V and J ends lost 0 bases and 8 bases, in that order; junction bases with no gene match: 5. This CDR3 is 16 amino acids long. Germline-derived CDR1 and CDR2 are MNHEY and SVGAGI. The CDR3 DNA is TGTGCCAGCAGTTACTCGGGACTAGCGGGGTCTCTTACGCAGTATTTT. As protein: CASSYSGLAGSLTQYF.

The chain links TRBV4-1 to TRBJ1-3; no firm D call. The CDR3 is 16 amino acids. From germline, CDR1 is MGHRA and CDR2 YSYEKL. V shed 1 base and J shed 0 bases, with 10 bases lying between them. In DNA form, the CDR3 reads TGCGCCAGCAGCCAAGGAACGGGGTCCTCTGGAAACACCATATATTTT. Amino acid sequence: CASSQGTGSSGNTIYF.

The chain links TRBV7-9 to TRBJ2-3; D is unclear. CDR3 size: 16 residues. V lost 5 bases and J lost 1, with 16 bases in between. The germline gives CDR1 SEHNR, CDR2 FQNEAQ (reference sequence). The CDR3 DNA reads TGTGCCAGCAGCCGTCGACTGCCATTGGGCACAGATACGCAGTATTTT. It translates to CASSRRLPLGTDTQYF.

The chain has TRBV28 and TRBJ1-2; a possible D gene is TRBD1 (6 bases). Germline V gives CDR1 MDHEN, CDR2 SYDVKM. The CDR3 loop spans 15 amino acids. Between the trimmed V and J ends, which lost 4 bases and 7 bases, there was a span of 19 bases. The CDR3 loop is CASSSQGVGAGGYTF. CDR3 in DNA: TGTGCCAGCAGTTCCCAAGGGGTGGGGGCGGGTGGCTACACCTTC.

The chain is built from TRBV19 and TRBJ1-1; 10 bases line up with TRBD1. CDR1 is LNHDA, CDR2 SQIVND, per germline (reference sequence). Germline trimming cut 3 bases from V and 3 bases from J; bases unmatched to any gene: 7. The CDR3 is made up of 16 amino acids. The DNA for the CDR3 is TGTGCCAGTAGTATCGGGACAGGGGTTGGAGACACTGAAGCTTTCTTT. It is translated as CASSIGTGVGDTEAFF. The full variable domain, its missing parts supplied by reference TRBV19 and TRBJ1-1, is DGGITQSPKYLFRKEGQNVTLSCEQNLNHDAMYWYRQDPGQGLRLIYYSQIVNDFQKGDIAEGYSVSREKKESFPLTVTSAQKNPTAFYLCASSIGTGVGDTEAFFGQGTRLTVV.